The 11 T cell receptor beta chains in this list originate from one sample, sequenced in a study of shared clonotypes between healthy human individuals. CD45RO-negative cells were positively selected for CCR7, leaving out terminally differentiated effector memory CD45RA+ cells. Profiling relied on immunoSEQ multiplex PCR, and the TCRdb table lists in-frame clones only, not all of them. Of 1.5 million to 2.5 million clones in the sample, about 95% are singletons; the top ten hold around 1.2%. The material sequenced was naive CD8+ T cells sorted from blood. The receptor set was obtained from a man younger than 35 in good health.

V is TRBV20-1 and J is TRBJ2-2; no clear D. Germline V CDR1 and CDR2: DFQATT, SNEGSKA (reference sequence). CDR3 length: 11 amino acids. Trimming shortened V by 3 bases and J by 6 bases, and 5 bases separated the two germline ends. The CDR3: CSARTPGELFF. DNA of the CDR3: TGCAGTGCTAGGACCCCCGGGGAGCTGTTTTTT.

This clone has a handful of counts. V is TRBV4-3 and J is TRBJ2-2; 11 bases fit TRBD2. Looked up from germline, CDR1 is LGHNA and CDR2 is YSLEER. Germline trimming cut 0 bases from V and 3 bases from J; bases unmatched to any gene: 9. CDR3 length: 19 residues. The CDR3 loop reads CASSQDGVTSGEDTGELFF. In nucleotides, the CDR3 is TGCGCCAGCAGCCAAGATGGGGTGACTAGCGGGGAGGACACCGGGGAGCTGTTTTTT.

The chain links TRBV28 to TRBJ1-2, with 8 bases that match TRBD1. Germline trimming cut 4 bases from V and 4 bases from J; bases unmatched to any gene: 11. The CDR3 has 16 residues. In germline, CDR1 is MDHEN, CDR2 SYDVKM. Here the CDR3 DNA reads TGTGCCAGCAGTTCTGCGTATCCAGGGGGCAGCTATGGCTACACCTTC. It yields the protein CASSSAYPGGSYGYTF.

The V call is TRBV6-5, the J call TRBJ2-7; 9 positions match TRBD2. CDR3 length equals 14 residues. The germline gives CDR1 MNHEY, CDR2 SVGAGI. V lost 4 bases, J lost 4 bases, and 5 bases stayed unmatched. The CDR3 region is CASSWETSGYEQYF. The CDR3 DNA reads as TGTGCCAGCAGTTGGGAGACTAGCGGTTACGAGCAGTACTTC.

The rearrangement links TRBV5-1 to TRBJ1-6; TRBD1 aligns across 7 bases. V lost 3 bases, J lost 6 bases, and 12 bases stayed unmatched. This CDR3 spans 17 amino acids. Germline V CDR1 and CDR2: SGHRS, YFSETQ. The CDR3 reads CASSSHRTGYRNSPLHF. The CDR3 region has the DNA TGCGCCAGCAGCTCACACCGGACAGGATATCGTAATTCACCCCTCCACTTT.

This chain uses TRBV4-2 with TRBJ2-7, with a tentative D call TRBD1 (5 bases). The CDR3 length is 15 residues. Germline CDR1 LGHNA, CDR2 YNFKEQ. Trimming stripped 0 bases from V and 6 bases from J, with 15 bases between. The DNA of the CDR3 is TGTGCCAGCAGCCAAGAAGTGGACACACGGAGCGAGCAGTACTTC. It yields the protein CASSQEVDTRSEQYF.

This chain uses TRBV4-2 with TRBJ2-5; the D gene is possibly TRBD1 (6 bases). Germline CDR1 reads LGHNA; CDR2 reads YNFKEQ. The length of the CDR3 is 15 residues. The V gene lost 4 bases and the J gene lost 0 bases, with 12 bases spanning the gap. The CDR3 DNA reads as TGTGCCAGCAGCCCTTGGGACAACTACCAAGAGACCCAGTACTTC. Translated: CASSPWDNYQETQYF.

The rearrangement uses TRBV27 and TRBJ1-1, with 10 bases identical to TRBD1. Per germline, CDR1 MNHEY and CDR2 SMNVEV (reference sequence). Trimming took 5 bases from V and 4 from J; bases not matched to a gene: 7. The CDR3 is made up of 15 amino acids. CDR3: CASSIWTGGSTEAFF. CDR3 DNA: TGTGCCAGCAGTATCTGGACAGGGGGTTCCACTGAAGCTTTCTTT.

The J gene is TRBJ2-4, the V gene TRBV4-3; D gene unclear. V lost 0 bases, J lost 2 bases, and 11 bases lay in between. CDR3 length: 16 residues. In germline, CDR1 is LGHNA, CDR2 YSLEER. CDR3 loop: CASSQDRLRTKNIQYF. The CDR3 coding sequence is TGCGCCAGCAGCCAAGATAGGCTGAGAACCAAAAACATTCAGTACTTC.

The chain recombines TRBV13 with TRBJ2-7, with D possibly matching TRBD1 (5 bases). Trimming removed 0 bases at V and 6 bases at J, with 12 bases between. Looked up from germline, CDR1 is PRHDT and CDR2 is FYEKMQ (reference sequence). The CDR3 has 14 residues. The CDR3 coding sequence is TGTGCCAGCAGCTTAGGGCCCGGCAGGGCCGAGCAGTACTTC. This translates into CASSLGPGRAEQYF.

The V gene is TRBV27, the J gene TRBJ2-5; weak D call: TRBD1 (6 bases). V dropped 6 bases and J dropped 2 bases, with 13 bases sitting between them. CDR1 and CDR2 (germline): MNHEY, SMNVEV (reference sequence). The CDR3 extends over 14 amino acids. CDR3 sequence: CASSPTDSQETQYF. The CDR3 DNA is TGTGCCAGCAGCCCTACGGACAGTCAAGAGACCCAGTACTTC.